The source of this T cell receptor (beta chain) is a study of blood T cell repertoires in COVID-19. Study-level information: COVID-19 samples collected from the United States, Italy and Spain covered acute and convalescent phases. From T cells, B-cell-depleted T cells, or PBMCs came the material, which was cDNA or gDNA.

In the authors' workflow: Estimates of nucleated cell counts were drawn from the amplification of reference gene primers. The assay was immunoSEQ multiplex PCR, and TCRdb's table has in-frame clones only and misses some. V and J calls and clone size are as listed in that table; D and trimming were resolved from the DNA. The data hold roughly 100,000 clones, with about 92% observed a single time. Germline loops: CDR1 MDHEN, CDR2 SYDVKM. The CDR3 contains 13 residues. This receptor was taken from a woman of 80 years or more in a cohort sampled during active COVID-19. The J gene is TRBJ1-1, the V gene TRBV28; D remains unclear. The material sequenced was peripheral blood. CDR3: CVTISPMNTEAFF. For the CDR3, the DNA is TGTGTCACAATTTCCCCGATGAACACTGAAGCTTTCTTT.